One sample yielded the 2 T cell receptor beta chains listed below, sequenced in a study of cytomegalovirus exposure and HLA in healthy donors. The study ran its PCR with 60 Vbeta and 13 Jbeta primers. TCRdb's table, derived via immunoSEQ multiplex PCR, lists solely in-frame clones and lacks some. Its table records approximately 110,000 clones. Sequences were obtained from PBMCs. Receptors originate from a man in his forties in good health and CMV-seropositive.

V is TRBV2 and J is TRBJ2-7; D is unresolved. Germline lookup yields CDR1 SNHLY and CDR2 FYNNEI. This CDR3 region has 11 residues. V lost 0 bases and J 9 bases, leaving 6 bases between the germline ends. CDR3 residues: CASSEATRQYF. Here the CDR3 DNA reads TGTGCCAGCAGTGAAGCAACGAGGCAGTACTTC. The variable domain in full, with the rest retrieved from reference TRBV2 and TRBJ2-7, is EPEVTQTPSHQVTQMGQEVILRCVPISNHLYFYWYRQILGQKVEFLVSFYNNEISEKSEIFDDQFSVERPDGSNFTLKIRSTKLEDSAMYFCASSEATRQYFGPGTRLTVT.

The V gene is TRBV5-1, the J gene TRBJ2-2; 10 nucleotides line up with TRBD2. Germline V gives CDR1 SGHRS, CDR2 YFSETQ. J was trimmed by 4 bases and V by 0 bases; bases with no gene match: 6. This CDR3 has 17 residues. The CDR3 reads CASSLALTSGVTGELFF. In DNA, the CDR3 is TGCGCCAGCAGCTTGGCCTTAACTAGCGGGGTCACCGGGGAGCTGTTTTTT.